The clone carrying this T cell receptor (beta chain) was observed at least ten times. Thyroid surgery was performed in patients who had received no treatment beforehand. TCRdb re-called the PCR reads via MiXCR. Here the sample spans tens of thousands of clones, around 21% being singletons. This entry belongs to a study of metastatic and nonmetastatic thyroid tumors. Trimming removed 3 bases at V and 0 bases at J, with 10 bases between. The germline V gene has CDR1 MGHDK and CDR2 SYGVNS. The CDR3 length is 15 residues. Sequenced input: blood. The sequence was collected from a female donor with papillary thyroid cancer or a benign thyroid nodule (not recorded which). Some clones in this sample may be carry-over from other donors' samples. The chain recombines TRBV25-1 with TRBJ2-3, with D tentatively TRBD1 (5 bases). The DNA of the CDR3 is TGTGCCAGCAGTGAGGCAGGGCCGAGCACAGATACGCAGTATTTT. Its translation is CASSEAGPSTDTQYF.